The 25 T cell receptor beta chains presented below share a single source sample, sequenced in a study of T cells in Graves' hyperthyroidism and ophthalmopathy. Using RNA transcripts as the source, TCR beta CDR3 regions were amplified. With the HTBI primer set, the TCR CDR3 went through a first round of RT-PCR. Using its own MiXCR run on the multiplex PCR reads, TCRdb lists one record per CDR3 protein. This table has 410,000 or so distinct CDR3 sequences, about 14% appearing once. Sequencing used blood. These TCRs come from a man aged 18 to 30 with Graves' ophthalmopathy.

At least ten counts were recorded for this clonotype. This CDR3 is CSARDLDPGLAGGQIYEQYF. The CDR3 coding sequence is TGCAGTGCTAGAGACCTGGACCCAGGACTAGCGGGGGGCCAGATATACGAGCAGTACTTC. This chain connects TRBV20-1 to TRBJ2-7; TRBD2 agrees at 14 bases. After removal of 0 bases from V and 4 bases from J, the junction contained 17 bases not matched to a gene. This CDR3 spans 20 amino acids. CDR1 is DFQATT, CDR2 SNEGSKA, per germline (reference sequence).

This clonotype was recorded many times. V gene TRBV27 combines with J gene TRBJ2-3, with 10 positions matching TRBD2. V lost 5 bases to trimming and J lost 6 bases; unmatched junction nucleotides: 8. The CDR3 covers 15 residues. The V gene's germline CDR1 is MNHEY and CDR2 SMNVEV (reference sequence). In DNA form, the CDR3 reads TGTGCCAGCAGTCTTAGGACTAGCGGAAGGGATACGCAGTATTTT. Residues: CASSLRTSGRDTQYF.

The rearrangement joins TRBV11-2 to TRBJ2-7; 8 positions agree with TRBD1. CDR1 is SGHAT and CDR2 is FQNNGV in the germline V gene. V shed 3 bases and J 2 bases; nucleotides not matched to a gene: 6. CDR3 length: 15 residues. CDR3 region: CASSFRTGNPYEQYF. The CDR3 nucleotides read TGTGCCAGCAGCTTTCGGACAGGGAACCCCTACGAGCAGTACTTC.

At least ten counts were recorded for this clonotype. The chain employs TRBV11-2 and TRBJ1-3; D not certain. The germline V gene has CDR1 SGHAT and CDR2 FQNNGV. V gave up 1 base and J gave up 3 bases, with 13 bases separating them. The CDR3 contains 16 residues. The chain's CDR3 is CASSLGIGSGGNTIYF. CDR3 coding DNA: TGTGCCAGCAGCTTAGGGATTGGTTCAGGTGGAAACACCATATATTTT.

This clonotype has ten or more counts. CDR3 in amino acids: CASSLRGDNEQFF. The CDR3 coding sequence is TGCGCCAGCAGCTTGCGGGGGGACAATGAGCAGTTCTTC. The chain joins TRBV5-1 to TRBJ2-1; 7 nucleotides line up with TRBD2. CDR1 and CDR2 from the germline V gene are SGHRS and YFSETQ. The CDR3 covers 13 residues. V dropped 1 base and J dropped 5; count of bases not matched to a gene: 0. Full variable domain (rest looked up from reference TRBV5-1 and TRBJ2-1): KAGVTQTPRYLIKTRGQQVTLSCSPISGHRSVSWYQQTPGQGLQFLFEYFSETQRNKGNFPGRFSGRQFSNSRSEMNVSTLELGDSALYLCASSLRGDNEQFFGPGTRLTVL.

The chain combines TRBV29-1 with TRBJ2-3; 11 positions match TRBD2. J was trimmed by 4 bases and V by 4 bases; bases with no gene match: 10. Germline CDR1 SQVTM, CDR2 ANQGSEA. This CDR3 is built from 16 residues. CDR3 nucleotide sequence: TGCAGCGTTGGGAAACCGGGACTAGCGGTATCAGATACGCAGTATTTT. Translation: CSVGKPGLAVSDTQYF.

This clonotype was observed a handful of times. CDR3 coding DNA: TGCACCTTGAAGGACACCCCGGGAGGCTACACCTTC. It yields the protein CTLKDTPGGYTF. The chain recombines TRBV20-1 with TRBJ1-2; weak D call: TRBD1 (5 bases). The V gene's germline CDR1 is DFQATT and CDR2 SNEGSKA (reference sequence). CDR3 length: 12 residues.

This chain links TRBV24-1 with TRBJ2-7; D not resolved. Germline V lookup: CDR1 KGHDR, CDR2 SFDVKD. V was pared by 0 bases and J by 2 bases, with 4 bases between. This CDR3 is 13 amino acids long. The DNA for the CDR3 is TGTGCCACCAGTGATTTGTCGACCTACGAGCAGTACTTC. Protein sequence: CATSDLSTYEQYF.

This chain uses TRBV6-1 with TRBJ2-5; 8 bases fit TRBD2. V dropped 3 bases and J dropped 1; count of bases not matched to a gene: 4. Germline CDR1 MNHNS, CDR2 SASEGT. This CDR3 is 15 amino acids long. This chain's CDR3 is CASSDVAGTQETQYF. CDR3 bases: TGTGCCAGCAGTGACGTAGCGGGGACCCAAGAGACCCAGTACTTC.

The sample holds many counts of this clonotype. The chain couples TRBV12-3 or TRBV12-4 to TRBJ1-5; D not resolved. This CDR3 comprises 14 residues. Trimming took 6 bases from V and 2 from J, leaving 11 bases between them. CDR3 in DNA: TGTGCCAGCAGCTGGTCTCATGGCAATCAGCCCCAGCATTTT. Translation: CASSWSHGNQPQHF.

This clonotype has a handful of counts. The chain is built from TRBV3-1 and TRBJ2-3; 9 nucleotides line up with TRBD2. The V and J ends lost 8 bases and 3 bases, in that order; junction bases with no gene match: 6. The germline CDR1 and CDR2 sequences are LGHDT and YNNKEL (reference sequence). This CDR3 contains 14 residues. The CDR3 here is CASGGGRETDTQYF. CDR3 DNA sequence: TGTGCCAGCGGTGGCGGGAGGGAGACAGATACGCAGTATTTT.

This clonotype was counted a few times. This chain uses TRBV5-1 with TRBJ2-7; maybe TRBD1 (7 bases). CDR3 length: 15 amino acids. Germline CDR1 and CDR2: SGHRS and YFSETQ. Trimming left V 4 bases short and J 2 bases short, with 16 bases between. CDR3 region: CASSVGGTDAYEQYF. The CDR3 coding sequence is TGCGCCAGCAGCGTGGGCGGGACAGACGCCTACGAGCAGTACTTC.

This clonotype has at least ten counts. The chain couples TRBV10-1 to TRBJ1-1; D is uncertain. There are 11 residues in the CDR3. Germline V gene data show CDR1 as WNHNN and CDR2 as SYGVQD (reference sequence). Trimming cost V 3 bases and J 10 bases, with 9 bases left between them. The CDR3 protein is CASSEGRRAFF. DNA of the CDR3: TGCGCCAGCAGTGAAGGTAGGAGAGCTTTCTTT.

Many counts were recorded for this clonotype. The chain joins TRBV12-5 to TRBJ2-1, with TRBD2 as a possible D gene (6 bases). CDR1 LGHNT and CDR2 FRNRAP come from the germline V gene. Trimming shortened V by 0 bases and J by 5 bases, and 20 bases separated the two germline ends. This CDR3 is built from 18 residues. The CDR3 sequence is CASGLVQLGQTSNNEQFF. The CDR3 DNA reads TGTGCTAGTGGTTTGGTACAATTAGGCCAAACTAGCAACAATGAGCAGTTCTTC.

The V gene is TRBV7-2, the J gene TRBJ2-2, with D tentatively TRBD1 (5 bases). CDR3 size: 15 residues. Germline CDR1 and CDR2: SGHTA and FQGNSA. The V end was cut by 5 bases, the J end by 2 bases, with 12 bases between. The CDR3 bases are TGTGCCAGCAGCCCAGACAGTGACAACACCGGGGAGCTGTTTTTT. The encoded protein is CASSPDSDNTGELFF.

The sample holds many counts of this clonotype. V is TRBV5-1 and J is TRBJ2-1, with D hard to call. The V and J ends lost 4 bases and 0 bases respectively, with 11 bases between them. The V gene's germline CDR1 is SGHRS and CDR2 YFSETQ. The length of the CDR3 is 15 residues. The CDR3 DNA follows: TGCGCCAGCAGCATGACGACGGGCTCCTACAATGAGCAGTTCTTC. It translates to CASSMTTGSYNEQFF.

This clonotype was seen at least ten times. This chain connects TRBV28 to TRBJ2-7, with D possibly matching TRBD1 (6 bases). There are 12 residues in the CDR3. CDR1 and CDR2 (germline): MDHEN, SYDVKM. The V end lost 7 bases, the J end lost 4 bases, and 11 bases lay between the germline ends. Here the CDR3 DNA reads TGTGCCAGCACGGACAGTAGGTACGAGCAGTACTTC. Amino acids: CASTDSRYEQYF.

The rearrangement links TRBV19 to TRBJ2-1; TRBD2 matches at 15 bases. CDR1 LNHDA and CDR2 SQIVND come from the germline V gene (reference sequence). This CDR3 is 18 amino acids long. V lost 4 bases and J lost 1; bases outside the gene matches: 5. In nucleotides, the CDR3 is TGTGCCAGTAGTAAAAAGGGACTAGCGGGAGGATCCTACAATGAGCAGTTCTTC. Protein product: CASSKKGLAGGSYNEQFF.

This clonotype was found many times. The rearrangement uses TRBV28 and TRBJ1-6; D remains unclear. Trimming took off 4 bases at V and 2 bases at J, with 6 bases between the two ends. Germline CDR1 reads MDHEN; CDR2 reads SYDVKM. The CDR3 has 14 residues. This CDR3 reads CASSSSTYNSPLHF. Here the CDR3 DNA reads TGTGCCAGCAGTTCCAGTACCTATAATTCACCCCTCCACTTT.

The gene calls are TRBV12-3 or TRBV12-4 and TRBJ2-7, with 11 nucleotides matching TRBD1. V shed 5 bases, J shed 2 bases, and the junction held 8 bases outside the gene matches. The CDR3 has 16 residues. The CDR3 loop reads CASSPPGQGGTYEQYF. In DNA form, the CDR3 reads TGTGCCAGCAGTCCGCCGGGACAGGGGGGCACCTACGAGCAGTACTTC.

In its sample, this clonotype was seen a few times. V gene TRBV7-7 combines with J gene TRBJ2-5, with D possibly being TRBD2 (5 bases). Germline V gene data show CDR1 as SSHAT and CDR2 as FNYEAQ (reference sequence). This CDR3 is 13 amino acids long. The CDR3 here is CASASTTQETQYF. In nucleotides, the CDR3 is TGTGCTAGCGCCTCGACCACGCAAGAGACCCAGTACTTC.

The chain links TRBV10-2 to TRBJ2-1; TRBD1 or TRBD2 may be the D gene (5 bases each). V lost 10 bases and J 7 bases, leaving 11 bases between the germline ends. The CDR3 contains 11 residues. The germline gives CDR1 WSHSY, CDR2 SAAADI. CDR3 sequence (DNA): TGCGCCACCCTCGAGGGGAATGAGCAGTTCTTC. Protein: CATLEGNEQFF.

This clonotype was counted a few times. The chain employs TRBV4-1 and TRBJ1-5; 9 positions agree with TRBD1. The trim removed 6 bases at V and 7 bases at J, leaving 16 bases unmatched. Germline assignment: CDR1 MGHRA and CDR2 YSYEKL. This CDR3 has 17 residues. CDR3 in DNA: TGCGCCAGCAGACTACTTCCGGGACAGGGAGGAGGGCAGCCCCAGCATTTT. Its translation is CASRLLPGQGGGQPQHF.

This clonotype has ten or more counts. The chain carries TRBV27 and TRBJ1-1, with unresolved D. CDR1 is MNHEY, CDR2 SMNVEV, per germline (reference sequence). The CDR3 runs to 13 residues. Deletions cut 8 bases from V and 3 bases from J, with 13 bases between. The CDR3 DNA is TGTGCCAGCCGATGGTATCTGGACACTGAAGCTTTCTTT. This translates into CASRWYLDTEAFF.

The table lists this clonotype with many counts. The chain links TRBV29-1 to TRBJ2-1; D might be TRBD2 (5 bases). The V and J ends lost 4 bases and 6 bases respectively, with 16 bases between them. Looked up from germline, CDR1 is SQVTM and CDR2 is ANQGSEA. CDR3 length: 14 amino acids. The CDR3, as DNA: TGCAGCGTTGTTGGAGCGGATCCGTCCAATGAGCAGTTCTTC. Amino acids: CSVVGADPSNEQFF.